This T cell receptor beta chain is from a study of T cell responses to AZD1222 COVID-19 vaccine. Overall study findings and caveats: Baseline serostatus was positive in only six AZD1222 recipients. Mostly white British, mostly female donors; authors suggested clonal diversity may be underestimated. Two doses of AZD1222 preceded a rise in Spike-specific TCR breadth and depth.

Only in-frame clones appear in the TCRdb table, and some are missing; sequencing was by immunoSEQ multiplex PCR. Here the sample spans 85,000 to 100,000 clones, around nine tenths being singletons. CDR1 and CDR2 from the germline V gene are KGHSH and LQKENI. The V segment lost 5 bases and the J segment 4 bases; nucleotides outside the gene matches: 7. The CDR3 contains 15 residues. For this clone: Its antigen is as yet unknown.

The sample here was peripheral blood, taken on day 0 of AZD1222 vaccination. The source is an adult in good health. The rearrangement links TRBV18 to TRBJ2-1; 8 bases match TRBD1. The CDR3 sequence: CASSVQGDLYNEQFF. The CDR3 DNA reads as TGTGCCAGCTCAGTACAGGGGGACCTTTACAATGAGCAGTTCTTC.